The next 21 T cell receptor beta chains were all read from a single sample in a study of blood T cells in healthy people across ages. Together with a sample-barcoded 5' primer, a J-beta primer mix was included in a second PCR lasting about 7 to 12 cycles. MiXCR, applied by TCRdb to the 5' RACE reads, yields one record per CDR3 protein. The sample includes 750,000 to 850,000 distinct CDR3 sequences, just under 25% seen only once; the top ten take more than 3%. These data also featured in a second study, about T cells of mothers and their children.

The sequenced sample consisted of blood. These receptors were taken from a boy under 18 in good health.

The rearrangement joins TRBV20-1 to TRBJ1-4; perhaps TRBD1 as D (5 bases). The CDR3 loop spans 14 amino acids. V shed 5 bases and J shed 0 bases, with 10 bases lying between them. Germline loops: CDR1 DFQATT, CDR2 SNEGSKA (reference sequence). The CDR3 bases are TGCAGTGCTGGGACGTCTGCAACTAATGAAAAACTGTTTTTT. Translation: CSAGTSATNEKLFF.

This clonotype was seen a handful of times. The chain recombines TRBV18 with TRBJ2-2, with D perhaps TRBD1 (5 bases). Trimming shortened V by 0 bases and J by 4 bases, and 12 bases separated the two germline ends. The CDR3 extends over 16 amino acids. Germline V gene lookup returns CDR1 KGHSH and CDR2 LQKENI. The DNA of the CDR3 is TGTGCCAGCTCACCACCTTTGGGGCCGAGCACCGGGGAGCTGTTTTTT. Residues: CASSPPLGPSTGELFF.

A single count supports this clonotype. V is TRBV25-1 and J is TRBJ2-1; D gene uncertain. The length of the CDR3 is 13 residues. The germline V gene has CDR1 MGHDK and CDR2 SYGVNS. The germline V and J ends were trimmed by 4 bases and 4 bases, with 8 bases remaining between them. The CDR3 DNA reads as TGTGCCAGCAGTGGTGGGGATTACAATGAGCAGTTCTTC. As protein: CASSGGDYNEQFF.

The chain combines TRBV10-3 with TRBJ1-4, with D perhaps TRBD1 (6 bases). CDR1 and CDR2 (germline): ENHRY, SYGVKD. This CDR3 region has 15 residues. The V and J ends lost 0 bases and 6 bases respectively, with 11 bases between them. CDR3 sequence reads: CAISESGGSYEKLFF. The CDR3 DNA follows: TGTGCCATCAGTGAGTCAGGGGGGAGCTATGAAAAACTGTTTTTT.

This clonotype was observed a few times. The rearrangement links TRBV30 to TRBJ2-3; unclear D gene. The CDR3 length is 12 residues. V gave up 2 bases and J gave up 0 bases, with 3 bases separating them. In germline, CDR1 is GTSNPN, CDR2 SVGIG (reference sequence). CDR3 sequence: CAWSSSTDTQYF. CDR3 sequence (DNA): TGTGCCTGGAGTTCTAGCACAGATACGCAGTATTTT.

This clonotype was observed many times. J is TRBJ2-5 and V is TRBV28; D is perhaps TRBD1 (6 bases). The V and J ends lost 6 bases and 5 bases respectively, with 19 bases between them. The germline V gene encodes CDR1 MDHEN and CDR2 SYDVKM. The CDR3 has 15 amino acids. This CDR3 is CASRNQQGWGETQYF. The CDR3 nucleotides read TGTGCCAGCAGAAATCAACAGGGCTGGGGGGAGACCCAGTACTTC.

V and J are TRBV28 and TRBJ2-7; possible D gene TRBD2, 6 bases. Trimming removed 1 base at V and 6 bases at J, with 25 bases between. Germline CDR1 is MDHEN and CDR2 is SYDVKM. The CDR3 runs 18 residues. The CDR3 here is CASSLLLGGHLPSIEQYF. The CDR3 DNA reads TGTGCCAGCAGTTTATTGCTGGGAGGACACCTTCCTTCGATCGAGCAGTACTTC.

The chain recombines TRBV5-1 with TRBJ2-2, with 7 bases fitting TRBD1. The CDR3 contains 18 residues. V lost 1 base and J lost 4; bases outside the gene matches: 13. The germline V gene encodes CDR1 SGHRS and CDR2 YFSETQ. CDR3 in DNA: TGCGCCAGCAGCTTGACCCCGGGACAGTCAGGGTTCACCGGGGAGCTGTTTTTT. Translating gives CASSLTPGQSGFTGELFF.

The V gene is TRBV6-1, the J gene TRBJ2-5; D unclear. The DNA end is more similar to TRBJ2-7, so the J call may be wrong. The germline V gene has CDR1 MNHNS and CDR2 SASEGT. CDR3 length: 15 amino acids. The CDR3 sequence: CASSEAITASYEQYF. The CDR3 DNA is TGTGCCAGCAGTGAAGCTATTACAGCCTCCTACGAGCAGTACTTC.

The rearrangement joins TRBV5-8 to TRBJ2-7; 10 nucleotides agree with TRBD2. The CDR3 loop spans 17 amino acids. Germline V CDR1 and CDR2: SGHTS, YDEGEE. Trimming took 4 bases from V and 0 from J; bases not matched to a gene: 10. CDR3 loop: CASSHGLAAISSYEQYF. The DNA of the CDR3 is TGTGCCAGCAGCCACGGACTAGCGGCGATCTCCTCCTACGAGCAGTACTTC.

The chain uses TRBV7-2 and TRBJ2-1; the D is unclear. The assigned J gene may be wrong: the sequence end matches TRBJ2-7 better. There are 14 residues in the CDR3. Germline-derived CDR1 and CDR2 are SGHTA and FQGNSA. CDR3 residues: CTSSPVQSPYEQYF. The CDR3 region has the DNA TGTACCAGCAGCCCCGTCCAGTCCCCCTACGAGCAGTACTTC.

The chain uses TRBV29-1 and TRBJ1-5; possible D gene TRBD1, 6 bases. The CDR3 is made up of 13 amino acids. Germline CDR1 SQVTM, CDR2 ANQGSEA. V was cut by 6 bases and J by 6 bases, with 15 bases left in between. CDR3 protein: CSVQRGEGQPQHF. The CDR3 nucleotides read TGCAGCGTGCAGAGGGGGGAGGGTCAGCCCCAGCATTTT.

The chain employs TRBV7-9 and TRBJ2-3, with 8 bases that match TRBD2. J lost 5 bases, V lost 11 bases, and 6 bases had no gene match. The CDR3 contains 12 residues. The germline CDR1 and CDR2 sequences are SEHNR and FQNEAQ (reference sequence). DNA for the CDR3: TGTGCCGCAGGACTAGCAGTAGATACGCAGTATTTT. Its translation: CAAGLAVDTQYF.

This clonotype was counted only a few times. J is TRBJ2-7 and V is TRBV4-1, with D possibly matching TRBD2 (5 bases). CDR3 size: 15 residues. Trimming stripped 0 bases from V and 0 bases from J, with 9 bases between. From germline, CDR1 is MGHRA and CDR2 YSYEKL. CDR3 in DNA: TGCGCCAGCAGCCAAGATTCCGGGAACTCCTACGAGCAGTACTTC. Amino acids: CASSQDSGNSYEQYF.

The CDR3 region is CASSLLPREVAKNIQYF. In DNA form, the CDR3 reads TGTGCCAGCAGTTTGCTTCCCAGAGAGGTCGCCAAAAACATTCAGTACTTC. This chain joins TRBV12-3 or TRBV12-4 and TRBJ2-4; D is undetermined. Trimming took off 3 bases at V and 1 base at J, with 16 bases between the two ends. This CDR3 region has 17 residues.

The chain joins TRBV7-8 to TRBJ2-7; D not certain. The tail of the sequence fits TRBJ2-5 better, so the J call may be wrong. There are 14 residues in the CDR3. CDR1 is SGHVS, CDR2 FQNEAQ, per germline. The CDR3 spells CASSPLDGEETQYF. CDR3 in DNA: TGTGCCAGCAGCCCCCTGGACGGAGAAGAGACCCAGTACTTC.

This clonotype was recorded once. The J gene is TRBJ1-2, the V gene TRBV7-2; D may be TRBD1 (5 bases). The germline CDR1 and CDR2 sequences are SGHTA and FQGNSA. The V end lost 3 bases, the J end lost 7 bases, and 18 bases lay between the germline ends. The CDR3 sequence is 15 residues long. CDR3 bases: TGTGCCAGCAGCTTGTTCGGCCGGGGTAGGGGTGGCTACACCTTC. Encoded protein: CASSLFGRGRGGYTF.

The genes are TRBV11-2 and TRBJ2-1, with 8 bases that match TRBD2. V shed 4 bases, J shed 5 bases, and the junction held 4 bases outside the gene matches. CDR3 size: 14 residues. The germline V gene encodes CDR1 SGHAT and CDR2 FQNNGV. CDR3 residues: CASSSRGGDNEQFF. In nucleotides, the CDR3 is TGTGCCAGCAGCTCCCGGGGGGGCGACAATGAGCAGTTCTTC.

V and J are TRBV12-3 or TRBV12-4 and TRBJ2-7; TRBD1 aligns across 8 bases. V was pared by 6 bases and J by 0 bases, with 4 bases of the junction left unmatched. This CDR3 comprises 14 residues. The CDR3 spells CASSTGGNSYEQYF. The CDR3 coding sequence is TGTGCCAGCAGCACAGGGGGAAACTCCTACGAGCAGTACTTC.

This clonotype was counted a few times. This chain connects TRBV7-2 to TRBJ2-7; 8 bases fit TRBD1. The junction had 15 bases not matched to a gene; V was cut back by 3 bases and J by 5 bases. This CDR3 has 17 residues. Germline V gene data show CDR1 as SGHTA and CDR2 as FQGNSA. CDR3 loop: CASSFPSEWTGFHEQYF. In nucleotides, the CDR3 is TGTGCCAGCAGCTTCCCCTCCGAGTGGACAGGGTTCCACGAGCAGTACTTC.

The table lists this clonotype with a few counts. V is TRBV28 and J is TRBJ2-5, with 10 bases matching TRBD2. TRBJ2-7 matches the DNA end more closely, so the J call is doubtful. This CDR3 is built from 15 residues. Germline V gene sequence: CDR1 MDHEN, CDR2 SYDVKM. CDR3 nucleotides: TGTGCCAGCAGATTCGGACTAGCGGTAGCCTACGAGCAGTACTTC. Encoded protein: CASRFGLAVAYEQYF.